This T cell receptor (beta chain) was identified during a study of OX40 agonist ivuxolimab in advanced cancers. General study findings and limits: The work left the antigen specificity of expanded peripheral T cells undetermined.

The length of the CDR3 is 12 residues. V was shortened by 5 bases and J by 2 bases, with 9 bases between the two germline ends. CDR1 and CDR2 from the germline V gene are GTSNPN and SVGIG (reference sequence). As for this clone: Its specificity is not known.

The repertoire was sequenced with immunoSEQ multiplex PCR; TCRdb's copy has only in-frame clones and lacks some. This sample has about 120,000 clones, with 75% to 90% found just once. The TCR was taken from an adult with an advanced solid tumor such as melanoma, head and neck, liver or kidney cancer. The chain combines TRBV30 with TRBJ2-5; D remains unclear. Source: CD4+ or CD8+ T cells sorted from blood, taken in a trial of the OX40 agonist ivuxolimab. The CDR3 coding sequence is TGTGCCTGGGCCGGTCGTCAAGAGACCCAGTACTTC. Amino acid sequence: CAWAGRQETQYF.